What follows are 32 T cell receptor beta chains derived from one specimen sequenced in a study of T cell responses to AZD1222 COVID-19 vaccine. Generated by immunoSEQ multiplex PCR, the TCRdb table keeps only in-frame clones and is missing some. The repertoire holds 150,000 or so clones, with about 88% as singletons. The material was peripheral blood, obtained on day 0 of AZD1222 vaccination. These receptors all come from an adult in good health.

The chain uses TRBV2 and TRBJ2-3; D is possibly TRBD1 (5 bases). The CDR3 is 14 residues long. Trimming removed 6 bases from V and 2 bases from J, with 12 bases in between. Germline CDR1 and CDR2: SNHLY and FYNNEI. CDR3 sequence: CASSFQGYTDTQYF. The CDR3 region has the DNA TGTGCCAGCAGCTTTCAGGGCTACACAGATACGCAGTATTTT.

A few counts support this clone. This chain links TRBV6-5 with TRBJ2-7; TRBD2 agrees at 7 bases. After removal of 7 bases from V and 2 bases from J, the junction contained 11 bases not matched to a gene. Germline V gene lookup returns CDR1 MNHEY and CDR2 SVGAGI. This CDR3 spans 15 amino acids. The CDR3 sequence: CASTHGTTNTYEQYF. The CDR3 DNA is TGTGCCAGCACCCATGGGACTACCAATACCTACGAGCAGTACTTC.

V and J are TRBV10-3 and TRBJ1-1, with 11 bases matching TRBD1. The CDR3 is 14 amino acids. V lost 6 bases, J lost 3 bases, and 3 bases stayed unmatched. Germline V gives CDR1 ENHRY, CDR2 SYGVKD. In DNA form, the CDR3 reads TGTGCCATCAGGGAGGGACAGGGGGACACTGAAGCTTTCTTT. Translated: CAIREGQGDTEAFF.

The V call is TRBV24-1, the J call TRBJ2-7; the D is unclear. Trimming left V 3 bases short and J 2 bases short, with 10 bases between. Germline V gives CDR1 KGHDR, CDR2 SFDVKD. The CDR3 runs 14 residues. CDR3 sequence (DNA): TGTGCCACCAGTGATGGAACTCGGCCCTACGAGCAGTACTTC. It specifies CATSDGTRPYEQYF.

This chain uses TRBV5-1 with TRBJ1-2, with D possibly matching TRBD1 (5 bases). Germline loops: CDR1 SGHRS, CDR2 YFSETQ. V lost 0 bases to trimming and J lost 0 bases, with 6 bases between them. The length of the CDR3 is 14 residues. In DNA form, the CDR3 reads TGCGCCAGCAGCTTGGACAGGTCTAACTATGGCTACACCTTC. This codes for CASSLDRSNYGYTF.

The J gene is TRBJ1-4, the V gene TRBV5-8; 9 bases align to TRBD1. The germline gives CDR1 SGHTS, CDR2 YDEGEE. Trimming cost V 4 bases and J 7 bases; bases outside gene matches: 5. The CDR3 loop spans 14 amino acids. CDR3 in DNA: TGTGCCAGCAGCCGGGACAGGGTGGGTGAAAAACTGTTTTTT. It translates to CASSRDRVGEKLFF.

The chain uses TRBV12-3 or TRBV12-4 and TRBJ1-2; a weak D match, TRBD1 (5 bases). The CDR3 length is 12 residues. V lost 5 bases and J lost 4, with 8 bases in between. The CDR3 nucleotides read TGTGCCAGCAGTCGGACAAGCTATGGCTACACCTTC. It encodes CASSRTSYGYTF.

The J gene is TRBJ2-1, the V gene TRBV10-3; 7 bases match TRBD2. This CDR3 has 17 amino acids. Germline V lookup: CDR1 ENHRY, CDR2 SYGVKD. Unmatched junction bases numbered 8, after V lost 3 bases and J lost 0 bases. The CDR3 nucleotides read TGTGCCATCAGTGACCTACTCGGGGGGAGCTCCTACAATGAGCAGTTCTTC. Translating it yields CAISDLLGGSSYNEQFF.

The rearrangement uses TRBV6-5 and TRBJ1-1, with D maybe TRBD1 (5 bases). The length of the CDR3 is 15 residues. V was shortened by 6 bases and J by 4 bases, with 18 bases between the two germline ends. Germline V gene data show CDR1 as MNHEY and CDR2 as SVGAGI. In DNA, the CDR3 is TGTGCCAGCAGCAACCTTGAAGGGGTCGGCACTGAAGCTTTCTTT. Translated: CASSNLEGVGTEAFF.

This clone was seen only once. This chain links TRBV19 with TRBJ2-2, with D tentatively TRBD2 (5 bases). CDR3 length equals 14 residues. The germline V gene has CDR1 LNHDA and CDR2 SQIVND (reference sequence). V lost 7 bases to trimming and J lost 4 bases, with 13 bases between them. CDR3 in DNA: TGTGCCAGTATCCGCGGGTCATCCACCGGGGAGCTGTTTTTT. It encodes CASIRGSSTGELFF.

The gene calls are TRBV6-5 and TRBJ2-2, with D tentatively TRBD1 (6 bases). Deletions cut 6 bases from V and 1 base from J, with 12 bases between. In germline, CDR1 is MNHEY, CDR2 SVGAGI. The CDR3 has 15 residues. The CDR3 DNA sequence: TGTGCCAGCAGGGAGACAGGAGTGAACACCGGGGAGCTGTTTTTT. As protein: CASRETGVNTGELFF.

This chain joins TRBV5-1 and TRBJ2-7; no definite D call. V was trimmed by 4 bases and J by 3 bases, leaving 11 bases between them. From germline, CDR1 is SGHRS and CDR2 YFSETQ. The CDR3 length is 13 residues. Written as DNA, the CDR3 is TGCGCCAGCAGCGTTGATGGCAGCTACGAGCAGTACTTC. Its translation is CASSVDGSYEQYF.

Here the CDR3 DNA reads TGTGCCAGCAGCGGTTTTAGGACGGCCGGGGGCTACACCTTC. It translates to CASSGFRTAGGYTF. The chain carries TRBV6-5 and TRBJ1-2; D gene unclear. Germline V gene data show CDR1 as MNHEY and CDR2 as SVGAGI. The CDR3 contains 14 residues. V dropped 6 bases and J dropped 8 bases, with 19 bases sitting between them.

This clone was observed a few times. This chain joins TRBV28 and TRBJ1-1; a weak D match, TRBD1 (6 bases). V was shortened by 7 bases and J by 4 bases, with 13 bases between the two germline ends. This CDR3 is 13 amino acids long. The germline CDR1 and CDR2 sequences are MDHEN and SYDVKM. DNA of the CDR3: TGTGCCAGCAAAGGACAGACTTTCACTGAAGCTTTCTTT. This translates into CASKGQTFTEAFF.

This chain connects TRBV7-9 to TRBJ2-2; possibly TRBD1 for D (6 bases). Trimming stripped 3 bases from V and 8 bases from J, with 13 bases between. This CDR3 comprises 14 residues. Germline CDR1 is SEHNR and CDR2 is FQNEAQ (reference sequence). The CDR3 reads CASSFGQFPGELFF. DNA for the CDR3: TGTGCCAGCAGCTTCGGACAGTTCCCTGGGGAGCTGTTTTTT.

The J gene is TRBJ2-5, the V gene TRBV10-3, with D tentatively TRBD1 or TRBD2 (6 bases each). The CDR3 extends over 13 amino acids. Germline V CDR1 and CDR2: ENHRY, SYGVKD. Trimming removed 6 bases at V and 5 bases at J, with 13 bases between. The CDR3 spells CAISPGAGETQYF. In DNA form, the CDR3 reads TGTGCCATCAGCCCGGGGGCGGGGGAGACCCAGTACTTC.

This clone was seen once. The CDR3 is CASSLEEENIQYF. CDR3 sequence (DNA): TGTGCCAGCAGCTTAGAAGAGGAAAACATTCAGTACTTC. The rearrangement joins TRBV11-2 to TRBJ2-4; D remains ambiguous. Germline CDR1 is SGHAT and CDR2 is FQNNGV. Trimming removed 0 bases at V and 5 bases at J, with 5 bases between. This CDR3 region has 13 residues.

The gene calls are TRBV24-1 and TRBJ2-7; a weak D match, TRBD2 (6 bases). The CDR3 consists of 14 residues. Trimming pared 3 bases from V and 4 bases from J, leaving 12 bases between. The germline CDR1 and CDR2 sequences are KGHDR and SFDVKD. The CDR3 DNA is TGTGCCACCAGTGATGTAGCGGTCCCTTACGAGCAGTACTTC. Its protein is CATSDVAVPYEQYF.

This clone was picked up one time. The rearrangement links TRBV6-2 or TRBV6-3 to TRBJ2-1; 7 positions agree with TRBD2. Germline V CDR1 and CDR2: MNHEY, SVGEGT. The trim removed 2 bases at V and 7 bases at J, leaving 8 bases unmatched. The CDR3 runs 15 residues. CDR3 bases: TGTGCCAGCAGTTACGGGAGGGAGGTCAGGAATGAGCAGTTCTTC. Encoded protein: CASSYGREVRNEQFF.

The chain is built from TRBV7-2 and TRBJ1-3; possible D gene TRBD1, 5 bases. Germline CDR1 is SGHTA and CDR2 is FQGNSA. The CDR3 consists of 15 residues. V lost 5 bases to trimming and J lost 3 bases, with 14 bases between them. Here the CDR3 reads CASSPGGNLGNTIYF. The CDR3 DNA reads TGTGCCAGCAGCCCCGGGGGGAACCTTGGAAACACCATATATTTT. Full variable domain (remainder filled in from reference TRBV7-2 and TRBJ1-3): GAGVSQSPSNKVTEKGKDVELRCDPISGHTALYWYRQSLGQGLEFLIYFQGNSAPDKSGLPSDRFSAERTGGSVSTLTIQRTQQEDSAVYLCASSPGGNLGNTIYFGEGSWLTVV.

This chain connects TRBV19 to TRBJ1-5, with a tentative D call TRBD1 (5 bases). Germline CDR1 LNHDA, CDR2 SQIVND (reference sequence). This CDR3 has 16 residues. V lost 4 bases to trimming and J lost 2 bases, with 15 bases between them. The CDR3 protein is CASSTRGVGGNQPQHF. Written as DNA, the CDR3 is TGTGCCAGTAGTACAAGGGGAGTCGGGGGCAATCAGCCCCAGCATTTT.

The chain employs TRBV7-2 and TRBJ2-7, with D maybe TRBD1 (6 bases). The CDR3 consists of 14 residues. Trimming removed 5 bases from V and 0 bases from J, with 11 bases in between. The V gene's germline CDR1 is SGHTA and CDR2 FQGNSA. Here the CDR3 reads CASSRGQSSYEQYF. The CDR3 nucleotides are TGTGCCAGCAGCCGCGGACAGAGCTCCTACGAGCAGTACTTC.

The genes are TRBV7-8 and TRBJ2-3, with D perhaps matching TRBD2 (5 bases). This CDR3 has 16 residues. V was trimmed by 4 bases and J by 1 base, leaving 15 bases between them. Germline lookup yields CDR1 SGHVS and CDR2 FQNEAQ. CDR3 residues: CASSSWTPLGTDTQYF. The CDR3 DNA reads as TGTGCCAGCAGCTCCTGGACTCCGCTAGGCACAGATACGCAGTATTTT.

CDR3 sequence reads: CASSQEGGNQPQHF. The CDR3 DNA reads as TGTGCCAGCAGCCAAGAAGGGGGGAACCAGCCCCAGCATTTT. This chain uses TRBV3-1 (or the pseudogene TRBV3-2) with TRBJ1-5, with D possibly TRBD1 on 6 matching bases. Germline CDR1 is LGHDT and CDR2 is YNNKEL (reference sequence). V was pared by 0 bases and J by 7 bases, with 10 bases between. CDR3 length equals 14 residues.

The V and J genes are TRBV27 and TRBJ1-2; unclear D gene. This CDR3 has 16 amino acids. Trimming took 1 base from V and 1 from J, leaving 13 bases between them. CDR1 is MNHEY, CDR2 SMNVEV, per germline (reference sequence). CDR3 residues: CASSLWGRGVNYGYTF. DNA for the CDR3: TGTGCCAGCAGTTTATGGGGAAGAGGAGTTAACTATGGCTACACCTTC.

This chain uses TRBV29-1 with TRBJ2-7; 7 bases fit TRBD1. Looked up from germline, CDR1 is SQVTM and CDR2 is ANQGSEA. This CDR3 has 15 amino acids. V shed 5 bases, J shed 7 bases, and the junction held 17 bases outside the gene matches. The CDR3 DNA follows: TGCAGCGTTCGGTTATCCGGGACAGCGAGAGTTGAGCAGTACTTC. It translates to CSVRLSGTARVEQYF.

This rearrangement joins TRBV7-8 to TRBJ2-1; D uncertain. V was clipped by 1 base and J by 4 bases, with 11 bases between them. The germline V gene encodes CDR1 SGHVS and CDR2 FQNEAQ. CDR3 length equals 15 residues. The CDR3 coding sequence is TGTGCCAGCAGCTTAGGACTTGAAACATACAATGAGCAGTTCTTC. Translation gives CASSLGLETYNEQFF.

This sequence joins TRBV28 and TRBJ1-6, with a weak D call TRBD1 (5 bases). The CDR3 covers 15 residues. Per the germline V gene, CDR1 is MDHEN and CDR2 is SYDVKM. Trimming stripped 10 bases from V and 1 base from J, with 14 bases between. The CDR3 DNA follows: TGTGCCACGCAAAGGGGTTGGTCCTATAATTCACCCCTCCACTTT. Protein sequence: CATQRGWSYNSPLHF.

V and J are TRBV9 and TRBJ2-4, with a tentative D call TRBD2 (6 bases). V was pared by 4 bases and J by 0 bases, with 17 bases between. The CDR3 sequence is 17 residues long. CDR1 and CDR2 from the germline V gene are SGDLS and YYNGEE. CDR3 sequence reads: CASSPSGGSLAKNIQYF. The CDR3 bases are TGTGCCAGCAGCCCGAGTGGGGGGAGCCTAGCCAAAAACATTCAGTACTTC.

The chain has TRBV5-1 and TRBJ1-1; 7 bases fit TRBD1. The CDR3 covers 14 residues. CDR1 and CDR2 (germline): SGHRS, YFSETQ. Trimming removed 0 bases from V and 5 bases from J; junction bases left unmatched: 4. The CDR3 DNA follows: TGCGCCAGCAGCTTGGGCAGGGGGTCGACTGAAGCTTTCTTT. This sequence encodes CASSLGRGSTEAFF.

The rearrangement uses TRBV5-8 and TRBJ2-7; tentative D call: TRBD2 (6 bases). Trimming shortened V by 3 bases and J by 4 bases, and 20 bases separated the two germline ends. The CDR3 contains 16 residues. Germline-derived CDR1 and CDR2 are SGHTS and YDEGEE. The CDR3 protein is CASSSIGTSDGYEQYF. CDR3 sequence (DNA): TGTGCCAGCAGCTCGATCGGGACTTCGGACGGGTACGAGCAGTACTTC.

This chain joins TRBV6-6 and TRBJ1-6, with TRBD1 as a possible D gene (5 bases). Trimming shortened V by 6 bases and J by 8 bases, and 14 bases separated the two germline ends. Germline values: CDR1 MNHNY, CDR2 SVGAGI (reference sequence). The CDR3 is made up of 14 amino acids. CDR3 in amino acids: CASRGGGFDSPLHF. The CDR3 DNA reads TGTGCCAGCAGGGGGGGAGGGTTTGATTCACCCCTCCACTTT.